The 2 T cell receptor beta chains listed next were all sequenced from one sample in a study of T-cell memory formation after mild COVID-19 (dated by TCRdb to about 2021). The method behind the library was 5' RACE. TCRdb shows the sequencer as Illumina NovaSeq 6000. TCRdb's own reprocessing of the public reads used fastp at Q25 and MiXCR and kept productive beta chains. Under each unique CDR3 protein, matching rows form one entry showing the most common genes and DNA. The sample records approximately 260,000 distinct CDR3 sequences, more than 15% of which are singletons. Roughly 23% of the sample belongs to the ten largest clones. Sequencing was carried out using PBMCs or a T cell subset sorted from them (not recorded which). The receptors come from a man younger than 35 who had mild COVID-19 (a few samples of this study predate the infection). The sample titles of this study are shuffled in the database, so cell type and time point are left out; the donor was told from shared clones.

In its sample, this clonotype was seen a few times. V gene TRBV20-1 combines with J gene TRBJ1-4; D uncertain. The CDR3 is made up of 13 amino acids. The V end was cut by 0 bases, the J end by 4 bases, with 6 bases between. Germline V gene sequence: CDR1 DFQATT, CDR2 SNEGSKA (reference sequence). As DNA, the CDR3 is TGCAGTGCTAGAGACAGTATTAATGAAAAACTGTTTTTT. As protein: CSARDSINEKLFF.

In this sample, this clonotype turned up a few times. The chain couples TRBV16 to TRBJ1-1; D is possibly TRBD1 (5 bases). The CDR3 is 15 residues long. Germline loops: CDR1 KGHSY, CDR2 FQNENV. The germline V and J ends were trimmed by 3 bases and 5 bases, with 16 bases remaining between them. The CDR3 DNA reads as TGTGCCAGCAGCCAGCGGACACGTCTAGGGACTGAAGCTTTCTTT. It codes for CASSQRTRLGTEAFF.